The following is a TCR beta chain sequence with its context. Antigen unknown. These data are taken from a study of shared clonotypes between healthy human individuals. Germline loops: CDR1 SGHDN, CDR2 FVKESK. The germline V and J ends were trimmed by 0 bases and 6 bases, with 3 bases remaining between them. This CDR3 has 12 residues. Naive CD8 cells comprised CD45RO-negative, CCR7-positively selected cells, excluding terminally differentiated effector memory CD45RA+ cells. Sorted-subset replicate PCR reactions contained around 220 ng DNA, corresponding to about 30,000 T cell genomes. The protocol was immunoSEQ multiplex PCR, while the TCRdb copy is restricted to in-frame clones and leaves out a portion. There are around 2.1 million clones in the sample; 85% to 95% occur only once, and under 2% lies in the top ten. Whole-study results and caveats: Some naive CD4 clonotypes, 5% to 5.5%, turned up in common across several donors. Naive subsets generally had larger estimated richness than memory subsets.

V gene TRBV14 combines with J gene TRBJ2-1; D not resolved. What was sequenced was naive CD8+ T cells from PBMCs. The receptor was isolated from a man between 18 and 35 years old in good health. Some clones in this sample may be carry-over from other donors' samples. The CDR3 sequence is CASSQEFNEQFF. The DNA of the CDR3 is TGTGCCAGCAGCCAAGAATTCAATGAGCAGTTCTTC.